This TCR beta chain was identified in a study of blood T cells in healthy people across ages. Germline CDR1 and CDR2: SGHTA and FQGNSA. Trimming cost V 5 bases and J 5 bases; bases outside gene matches: 14. CDR3 length: 16 amino acids. A sample-barcoded 5' primer and a J-beta primer mix were used in a second PCR of about 6 to 11 cycles. TCRdb re-analysed the 5' RACE reads in MiXCR, keeping a single row per CDR3 protein. The sample yields more than 900,000 distinct CDR3 sequences, under 35% seen once. This clonotype showed up just a few times. These data also featured in a second study, about T cells of mothers and their children.

The sample comprised blood. V and J are TRBV7-2 and TRBJ2-5, with 7 nucleotides matching TRBD2. This TCR came from a woman between 40 and 55 years old in good health. The CDR3, as DNA: TGTGCCAGCAGCAATAGGGAGGGTTGGCGGGACGAGACCCAGTACTTC. Translation gives CASSNREGWRDETQYF.